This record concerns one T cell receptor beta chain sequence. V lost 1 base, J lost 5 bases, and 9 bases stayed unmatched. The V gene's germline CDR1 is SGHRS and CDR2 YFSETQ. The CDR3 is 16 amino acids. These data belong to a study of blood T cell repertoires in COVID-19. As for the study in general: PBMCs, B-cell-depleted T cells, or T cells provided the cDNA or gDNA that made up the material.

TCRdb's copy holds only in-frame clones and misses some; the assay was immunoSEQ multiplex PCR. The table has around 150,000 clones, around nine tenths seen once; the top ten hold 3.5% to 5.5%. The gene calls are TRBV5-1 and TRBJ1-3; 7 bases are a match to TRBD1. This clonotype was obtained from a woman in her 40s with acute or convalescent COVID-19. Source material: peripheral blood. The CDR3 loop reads CASSLSQGGSRNTIYF. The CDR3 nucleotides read TGCGCCAGCAGCTTGAGCCAGGGGGGATCGCGAAACACCATATATTTT.